These T cell receptor beta chains were read from a single sample in a study of cytomegalovirus exposure and HLA in healthy donors. Clones were read by immunoSEQ multiplex PCR, and TCRdb kept only the in-frame ones, dropping some. The data hold 90,000 to 150,000 clones, with 85% to 90% observed a single time. Material: PBMCs. These receptors were taken from a woman aged 18-30 years in good health and CMV-seropositive. CDR3s include the opening cysteine and the closing phenylalanine or tryptophan.

V	J	CDR3
TRBV9	TRBJ1-3	CASSTRQGGQTPSGNTIYF
TRBV27	TRBJ1-1	CASSPNGGRNTEAFF
TRBV27	TRBJ1-5	CASSFVGGSNQPQHF
TRBV18	TRBJ2-3	CASSPTEISTDTQYF
TRBV7-9	TRBJ1-5	CASSLANGEMSNQPQHF
TRBV19	TRBJ1-5	CASRDSYGNSNQPQHF
TRBV28	TRBJ2-7	CASSWGAGGNEQYF
TRBV5-1	TRBJ2-3	CASSSAYSAGGRGDTQYF
TRBV27	TRBJ2-1	CASSFPGRGEQFF
TRBV6-5	TRBJ1-4	CASTFRGEKLFF
TRBV19	TRBJ1-3	CASQQGISGNTIYF
TRBV4-1	TRBJ2-3	CASSPTSGGTTDTQYF
TRBV10-3	TRBJ2-1	CAISERGSREQFF
TRBV2	TRBJ1-2	CASRGDRSTGYTF
TRBV18	TRBJ1-2	CASSPNGKRNYGYTF
TRBV5-6	TRBJ1-1	CASSSGAEAFF
TRBV7-2	TRBJ1-1	CASSLEGGNTEAFF
TRBV15	TRBJ2-3	CATRAGAGVRTDTQYF
TRBV18	TRBJ1-4	CASSPGQGHEKLFF
TRBV9	TRBJ2-3	CASCPTGGTDTQYF
TRBV6-1	TRBJ1-1	CASSARTGVSTEAFF
TRBV19	TRBJ2-2	CASSTSGGASTGELFF
TRBV6-5	TRBJ2-5	CASSYRETQYF
TRBV7-3	TRBJ2-7	CARGDRGYEQYF
TRBV6-6	TRBJ1-1	CASSLRGAGDTEAFF
TRBV6-1	TRBJ1-1	CASRTSGQSQTKAFF
TRBV11-2	TRBJ2-4	CASSLTRTGGKNIQYF
TRBV6-6	TRBJ1-1	CASSGRDRGGTEAFF
TRBV30	TRBJ2-7	CAWSVRVSYEQYF
TRBV7-9	TRBJ1-4	CASSWTGNNEKLFF
TRBV19	TRBJ1-1	CASRRQGITEAFF
TRBV5-6	TRBJ2-4	CASSQLLAGVLAKNIQYF
TRBV2	TRBJ2-7	CASSLSLRVEQYF
TRBV14	TRBJ1-1	CASSGTLGGLMNTEAFF
TRBV6-6	TRBJ2-7	CASSYSPGQQYEQYF
TRBV21-1	TRBJ2-1	CASSSSTGTGENNEQFF
TRBV30	TRBJ1-1	CAWTTGSLATEAFF
TRBV9	TRBJ1-1	CASSPTGMVDTEAFF
TRBV9	TRBJ1-1	CASSVAERFPGTEAFF
TRBV20-1	TRBJ2-5	CSASGQETQYF
TRBV5-4	TRBJ2-3	CASSRLGSGGPAPRTQYF
TRBV5-1	TRBJ2-1	CASSLAGQGVRGEQFF
TRBV11-2	TRBJ2-7	CASSQPGGYEQYF
TRBV2	TRBJ2-5	CASSEGQGPQETQYF
TRBV7-9	TRBJ1-5	CASSSQGINQPQHF
TRBV28	TRBJ2-7	CASRPTGGAYEQYF
TRBV25-1	TRBJ2-3	CASSGGTSGRSTDTQYF
TRBV4-2	TRBJ2-5	CASSQDLSLAGSETQYF
TRBV7-8	TRBJ2-1	CASSLERNNEQFF
TRBV11-3	TRBJ2-5	CASSPWSGTSDIETQYF
TRBV6-5	TRBJ1-2	CASSYGGHPDYGYTF
TRBV6-1	TRBJ1-1	CASHRNTEAFF
TRBV5-1	TRBJ1-5	CASSLGGGRAGNQPQHF
TRBV27	TRBJ1-1	CASSLSPEGALNTEAFF
TRBV18	TRBJ1-4	CASSATVASATNEKLFF
TRBV6-1	TRBJ1-3	CASTRDRGLGNTIYF
TRBV27	TRBJ2-7	CASRGQRRAYEQYF
TRBV15	TRBJ2-7	CATSSRTGTGSLQYF
TRBV5-1	TRBJ2-7	CASSSSGTTSYEQYF
TRBV14	TRBJ2-5	CASSLDRSQETQYF